These T cell receptor beta chains were read from a single sample in a study of OX40 agonist ivuxolimab in advanced cancers. The table came from immunoSEQ multiplex PCR; TCRdb's copy has only in-frame clones and leaves some out. The sample consists of some 90,000 clones, roughly 86% of them appearing once. This material consisted of CD4+ or CD8+ T cells sorted from blood, taken in a trial of the OX40 agonist ivuxolimab. The receptors were gathered from an adult with an advanced solid tumor such as melanoma, head and neck, liver or kidney cancer. Each CDR3 is given with its conserved first and last residue. The D gene is left open where the match is weak.

v_gene | d_gene | CDR3aa
TRBV28 | NA | CASSLLGTQTYEQYF
TRBV6-1 | TRBD2 | CASTSGTDNEQFF
TRBV5-1 | NA | CASQAPPRVSQYF
TRBV6-6 | NA | CASSTFRGARETQYF
TRBV28 | NA | CASSLIGGEKLFF
TRBV7-8 | NA | CASSSILGFNEQFF
TRBV10-2 | NA | CASSGITRSGTQYF
TRBV28 | NA | CASSFLPYEQYF
TRBV5-4 | TRBD1 | CASSRDREDGYTF
TRBV5-4 | NA | CASSYLQGNTEAFF
TRBV9 | TRBD2 | CASREGPSTDTQYF
TRBV7-8 | NA | CASSPRGGISSYEQYF
TRBV28 | NA | CASSYDRQYGYTF
TRBV11-3 | TRBD1 | CASSPFTGGFSPLHF
TRBV6-9 | TRBD2 | CASSRGSSDNEQFF
TRBV19 | NA | CASTYWDAGTTNTGELFF
TRBV27 | NA | CASSSTSSTNNEQFF
TRBV11-2 | TRBD2 | CASSPGGRPLYNEQFF
TRBV4-3 | NA | CASSQQVSNYGYTF
TRBV5-1 | NA | CASSPLGPYEQYF
TRBV7-7 | TRBD1 | CASSLGLGGAGNTIYF
TRBV18 | TRBD2 | CASSPMTSGRGNEQFF